The source of this T cell receptor (beta chain) is a study of beta chain features in type 1 diabetes. Study as a whole: Healthy donors, compared against patients, showed similar age, gender and cell yields.

This clone was seen a handful of times. Its target is unknown. Findings and caveats of the study: Patients with Type 1 diabetes showed moderately but significantly shorter TCRB CDR3s in all four CD4+ subsets.

The sequenced template was cDNA made from the entire isolated RNA. Assay: immunoSEQ multiplex PCR; the TCRdb copy retains only in-frame clones and omits some. The sample carries about 160,000 clones, 10% recorded once. The V and J ends lost 7 bases and 7 bases respectively, with 10 bases between them. The germline gives CDR1 MNHEY, CDR2 SVGAGI. The CDR3 sequence is 11 residues long. This chain connects TRBV6-5 to TRBJ2-5; maybe TRBD1 (7 bases). The source is a man aged 25 to 40 with type 1 diabetes. The specimen was central memory CD4+ T cells from blood. CDR3 in amino acids: CASNQGGTQYF. The DNA of the CDR3 is TGTGCCAGCAACCAGGGGGGGACCCAGTACTTC.